This TCR beta chain stems from a study of blood T cell repertoires in COVID-19. Study details: Donors in the United States, Italy and Spain gave samples during acute or convalescent COVID-19.

The CDR3 loop spans 17 amino acids. J lost 4 bases, V lost 0 bases, and 9 bases had no gene match. Germline values: CDR1 KGHSH, CDR2 LQKENI. Only in-frame clones appear in the TCRdb table, and some are missing; sequencing was by immunoSEQ multiplex PCR. The data show about 160,000 clones, 85% seen once. Sequenced sample: peripheral blood. The source of this sequence is a human donor with acute or convalescent COVID-19. The donor label of this sample is uncertain. The chain uses TRBV18 and TRBJ1-1; TRBD1 aligns across 9 bases. Here the CDR3 DNA reads TGTGCCAGCTCACCACCGGGTACAGGGGGCTCGATCACTGAAGCTTTCTTT. Translated: CASSPPGTGGSITEAFF.